The present TCR beta chain was sequenced within a study of cytomegalovirus exposure and HLA in healthy donors. Across the whole study: Among several hundred genotyped donors, roughly 80% fell in the Caucasian-associated ancestry cluster. Findings of the study overall: As was reported, the HLA-A and HLA-B alleles of most subjects were accurately predicted from TCR beta sequences.

As concerns this clone: The antigen is undetermined.

This CDR3 spans 17 amino acids. CDR1 and CDR2 (germline): SEHNR, FQNEAQ (reference sequence). Deletions cut 2 bases from V and 8 bases from J, with 24 bases between. A multiplex PCR was run with 60 Vbeta primers and 13 Jbeta primers. The table came from immunoSEQ multiplex PCR; TCRdb's copy has only in-frame clones and leaves some out. Of approximately 170,000 clones listed, around 77% are singletons. The TCR was taken from a woman younger than 45 in good health and CMV-seropositive. The sequenced sample consisted of PBMCs. This chain uses TRBV7-9 with TRBJ1-2; D perhaps matches TRBD1 (6 bases). The CDR3 spells CASSLSTGSVTLQGYTF. CDR3 bases: TGTGCCAGCAGCTTATCAACAGGGTCGGTTACATTACAAGGCTACACCTTC.